This T cell receptor (beta chain) was identified during a study of OX40 agonist ivuxolimab in advanced cancers. Concerning the study at large: The costimulatory receptor OX40 (CD134) was targeted by ivuxolimab, a fully human IgG2 agonistic monoclonal antibody. Intravenous ivuxolimab was administered to patients every 2 weeks at six dose levels: 0.01, 0.1, 0.3, 1.5, 3 and 10 mg/kg. Among the approximately 50 dose-escalation patients, some 20 had hepatocellular carcinoma, approximately 15 melanoma, 9 renal cell carcinoma and 9 head and neck cancer. In the dose-escalation cohort, 82.7% of patients were male, and the mean age was around 60 years, with a range of roughly 23 to 85. Prior anti-PD-1, anti-PD-L1 or anti-CTLA-4 therapy was permitted, and checkpoint inhibitors had been received by roughly 40% of dose-escalation patients. Partial responses occurred in three dose-escalation patients: two with cutaneous melanoma and one with hepatocellular carcinoma. The point of sequencing TCRbeta in the periphery was to test whether ivuxolimab changed TCR sequence diversity and drove clonal T-cell expansion. The paper reports the monotherapy dose-escalation portion (N ≈ 50 patients) of the phase I ivuxolimab trial.

Genomic DNA was isolated from the sorted cells so that the TCRbeta CDR3 region could be sequenced. The immunoSEQ Assay was used for sequencing of TCRbeta CDR3 regions. What TCRdb holds here is the immuneACCESS table cut down to in-frame rearrangements. Part of the clones is not present; checked against another copy, under half of the missing clones reflect an unresolved V gene, and the others are unexplained. The sample contains roughly 63,000 clones, about 86% of them found a single time. In total, the top ten clones hold 1.2% of the sample. The full study reports these points: Low levels of normalized T-cell clonal expansion were also seen in some nonresponding patients. On average, CD8+ T cells showed more expanded clones than CD4+ T cells after ivuxolimab. Partial responders in the 0.1-3.0 mg/kg groups had among the lowest normalized peripheral clonal expansion, especially among CD8+ T cells. At doses of 0.1 to 3.0 mg/kg, clonal expansion of both CD4+ and CD8+ blood T cells was observed from baseline to week 6. Which antigens the clonally expanded peripheral T cells were specific for was not determined.

The trial excluded patients who had a history of autoimmune disease or were on systemic immunosuppression. In every dose cohort, peripheral blood was drawn for TCR sequencing at baseline, cycle 4 day 1, and cycle 7 day 1. Samples came from an open-label, multicenter, first-in-human phase I dose-escalation trial of ivuxolimab. Adults with locally advanced or metastatic melanoma, renal cell carcinoma, hepatocellular carcinoma or head and neck squamous cell carcinoma were enrolled in the trial. CD4+ and CD8+ T cells were sorted separately from peripheral blood before TCR sequencing. Cut back by 4 bases and 1 base, the V and J ends lie 17 bases apart. The CDR3 sequence holds 17 residues, the cysteine and phenylalanine included. Left in the record is the CDR3 DNA by itself, 51 bases read in frame from the first base. The CDR1 and CDR2 encoded by the germline V gene (reference sequence) are LNHDA and SQIVND.

On this clone itself: Its target antigen remains unknown. No clone much larger than this one lies a single base away; base qualities are absent.

The rearrangement combines TRBV19 with TRBJ2-4; the D gene may be TRBD1 or TRBD2, since each aligns over 5 bases. The TCR comes from an adult with an advanced solid tumor such as melanoma, head and neck, liver or kidney cancer. This material consisted of CD4+ or CD8+ T cells sorted from blood, taken in a trial of the OX40 agonist ivuxolimab. In nucleotides, the sequence is TGTGCCAGTAGTAGGGGGTTATTGGATGGGGCCAAAAACATTCAGTACTTC. Protein translation: CASSRGLLDGAKNIQYF.